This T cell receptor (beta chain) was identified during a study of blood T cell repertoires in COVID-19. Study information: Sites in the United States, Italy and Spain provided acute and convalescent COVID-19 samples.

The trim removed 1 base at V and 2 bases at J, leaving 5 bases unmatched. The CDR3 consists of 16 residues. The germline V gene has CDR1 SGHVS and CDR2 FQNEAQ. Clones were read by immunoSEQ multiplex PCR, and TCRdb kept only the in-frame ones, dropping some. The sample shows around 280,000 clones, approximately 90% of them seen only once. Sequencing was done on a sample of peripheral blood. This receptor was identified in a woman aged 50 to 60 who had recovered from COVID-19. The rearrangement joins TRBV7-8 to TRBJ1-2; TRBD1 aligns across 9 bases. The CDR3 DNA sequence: TGTGCCAGCAGCTTAGGCCCCGGGACAGGGAACTATGGCTACACCTTC. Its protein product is CASSLGPGTGNYGYTF.